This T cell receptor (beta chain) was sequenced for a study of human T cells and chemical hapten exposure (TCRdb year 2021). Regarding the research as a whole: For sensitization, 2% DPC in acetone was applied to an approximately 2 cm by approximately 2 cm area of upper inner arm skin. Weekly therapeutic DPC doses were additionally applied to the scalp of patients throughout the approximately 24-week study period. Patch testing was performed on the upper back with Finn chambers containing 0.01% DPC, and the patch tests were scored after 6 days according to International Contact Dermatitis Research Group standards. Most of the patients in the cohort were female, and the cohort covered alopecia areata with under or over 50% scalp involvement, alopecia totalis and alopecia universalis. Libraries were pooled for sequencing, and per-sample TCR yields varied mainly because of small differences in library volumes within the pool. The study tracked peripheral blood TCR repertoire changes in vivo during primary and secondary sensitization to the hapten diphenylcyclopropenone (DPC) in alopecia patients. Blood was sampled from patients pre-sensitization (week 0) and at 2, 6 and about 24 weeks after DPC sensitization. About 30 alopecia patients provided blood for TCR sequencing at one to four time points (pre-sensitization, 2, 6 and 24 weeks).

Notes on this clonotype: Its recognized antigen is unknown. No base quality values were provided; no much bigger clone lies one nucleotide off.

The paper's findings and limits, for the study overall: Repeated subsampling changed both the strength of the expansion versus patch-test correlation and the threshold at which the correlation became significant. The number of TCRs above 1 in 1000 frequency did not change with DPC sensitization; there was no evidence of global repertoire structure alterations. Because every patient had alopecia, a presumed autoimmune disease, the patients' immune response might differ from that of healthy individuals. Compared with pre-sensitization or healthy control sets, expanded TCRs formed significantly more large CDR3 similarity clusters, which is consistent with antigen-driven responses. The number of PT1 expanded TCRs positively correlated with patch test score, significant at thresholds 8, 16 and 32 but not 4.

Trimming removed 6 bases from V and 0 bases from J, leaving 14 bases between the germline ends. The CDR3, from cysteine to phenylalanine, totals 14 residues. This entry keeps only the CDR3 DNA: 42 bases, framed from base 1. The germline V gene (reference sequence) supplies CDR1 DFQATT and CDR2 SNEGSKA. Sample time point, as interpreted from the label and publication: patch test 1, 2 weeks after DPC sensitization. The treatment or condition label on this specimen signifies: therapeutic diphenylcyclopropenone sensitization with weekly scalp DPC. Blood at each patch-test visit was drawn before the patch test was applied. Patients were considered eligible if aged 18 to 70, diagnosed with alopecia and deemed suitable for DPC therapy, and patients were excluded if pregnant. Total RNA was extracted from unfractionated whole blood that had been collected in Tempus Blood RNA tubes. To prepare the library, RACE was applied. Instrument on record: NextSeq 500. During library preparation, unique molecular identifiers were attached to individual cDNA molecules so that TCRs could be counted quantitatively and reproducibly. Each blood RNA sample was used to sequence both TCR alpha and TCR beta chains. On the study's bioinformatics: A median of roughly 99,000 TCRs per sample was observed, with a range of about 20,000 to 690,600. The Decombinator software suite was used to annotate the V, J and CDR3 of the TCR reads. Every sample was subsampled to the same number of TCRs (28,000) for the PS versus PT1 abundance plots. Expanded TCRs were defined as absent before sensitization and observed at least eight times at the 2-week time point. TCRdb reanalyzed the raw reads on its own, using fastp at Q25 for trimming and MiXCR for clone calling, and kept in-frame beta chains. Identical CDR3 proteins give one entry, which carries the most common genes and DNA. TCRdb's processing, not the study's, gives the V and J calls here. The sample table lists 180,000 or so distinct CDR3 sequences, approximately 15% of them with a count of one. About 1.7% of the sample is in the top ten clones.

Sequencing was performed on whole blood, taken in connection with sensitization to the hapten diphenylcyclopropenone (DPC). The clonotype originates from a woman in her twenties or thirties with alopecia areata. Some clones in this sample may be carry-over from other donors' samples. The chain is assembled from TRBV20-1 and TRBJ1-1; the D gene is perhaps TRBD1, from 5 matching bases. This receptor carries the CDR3 CSAGRGNLNTEAFF. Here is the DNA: TGCAGTGCAGGGCGGGGGAACTTGAACACTGAAGCTTTCTTT.